These 3 T cell receptor beta chains came from one sample sequenced in a study of cytomegalovirus exposure and HLA in healthy donors (dated by TCRdb to the late 2010s). Libraries were constructed by the immunoSEQ multiplex PCR assay. A mixture of 60 forward primers for TCR Vbeta segments and 13 reverse primers for TCR Jbeta segments was used in the multiplex PCR. TCRdb holds this immuneACCESS table with in-frame rearrangements only. Some clones are missing; in checked studies, unresolved V genes explain under half, and the rest has no known cause. For this sample there are about 130,000 clones; about 74% appear just once. Of the sample, about 4.3% falls within the top ten clones. Sample: PBMCs. These receptors were obtained from a man aged 18 to 29 in good health and CMV-seropositive.

The CDR3 loop reads CASSLGWADYEQYF. DNA for the CDR3: TGTGCCAGCAGCTTGGGCTGGGCCGACTACGAGCAGTACTTC. The chain employs TRBV5-6 and TRBJ2-7; D ambiguous. CDR1 and CDR2 from the germline V gene are SGHDT and YYEEEE. The CDR3 consists of 14 residues. V gave up 0 bases and J gave up 3 bases, with 10 bases separating them.

The CDR3 coding sequence is TGTGCCAGCTCATCCACCGGCACTAGCGGGGTCGGGTACGAGCAGTACTTC. This gives the protein CASSSTGTSGVGYEQYF. V and J are TRBV18 and TRBJ2-7, with 10 bases lining up with TRBD2. Looked up from germline, CDR1 is KGHSH and CDR2 is LQKENI. The CDR3 is 17 residues long. With 5 bases clipped from V and 4 bases from J, the junction kept 14 bases outside the gene matches.

V and J are TRBV11-2 and TRBJ2-4, with TRBD2 as a possible D gene (6 bases). Trimming removed 5 bases at V and 6 bases at J, with 17 bases between. CDR1 and CDR2 (germline): SGHAT, FQNNGV. This CDR3 region has 15 residues. DNA for the CDR3: TGTGCCAGCAGCCTGGGGGGTGGGACTGGAAACATTCAGTACTTC. It translates to CASSLGGGTGNIQYF.